The 23 T cell receptor beta chains listed next were all sequenced from one sample in a study of T cell responses to AZD1222 COVID-19 vaccine. The assay was immunoSEQ multiplex PCR, and TCRdb's table has in-frame clones only and misses some. This sample carries fewer than 90,000 clones, around 84% of them seen once, and the ten largest clones take more than 5%. The specimen comprised peripheral blood, sampled 28 days after the second AZD1222 dose. All receptors derive from an adult who received the AZD1222 COVID-19 vaccine.

The chain links TRBV30 to TRBJ1-1, with D perhaps matching TRBD1 (6 bases). This CDR3 region has 12 residues. Per the germline V gene, CDR1 is GTSNPN and CDR2 is SVGIG (reference sequence). Trimming took 6 bases from V and 4 from J, leaving 12 bases between them. The CDR3 here is CACATGSTEAFF. The CDR3 bases are TGTGCCTGCGCAACAGGGAGCACTGAAGCTTTCTTT.

The chain recombines TRBV11-2 with TRBJ1-3; no reliable D call. Trimming removed 1 base at V and 2 bases at J, with 3 bases between. This CDR3 region has 13 residues. Germline V gives CDR1 SGHAT, CDR2 FQNNGV. CDR3 DNA: TGTGCCAGCAGCTTAGCCACTGGAAACACCATATATTTT. It specifies CASSLATGNTIYF.

In its sample, this clone was seen once. The chain couples TRBV3-1 (or the pseudogene TRBV3-2) to TRBJ2-3; maybe TRBD1 (6 bases). The germline V gene encodes CDR1 LGHDT and CDR2 YNNKEL (reference sequence). The V gene lost 4 bases and the J gene lost 3 bases, with 17 bases spanning the gap. The CDR3 sequence is 16 residues long. The CDR3 loop reads CASSPLGNRGTDTQYF. The DNA for the CDR3 is TGTGCCAGCAGCCCCTTGGGGAATAGGGGGACAGATACGCAGTATTTT.

V and J are TRBV30 and TRBJ1-2; D is unresolved. The CDR3 covers 12 residues. Germline V lookup: CDR1 GTSNPN, CDR2 SVGIG (reference sequence). Trimming removed 3 bases from V and 5 bases from J, with 10 bases in between. The CDR3 sequence: CAWSDIEYGYTF. As DNA, the CDR3 is TGTGCCTGGAGCGACATTGAGTATGGCTACACCTTC.

The chain employs TRBV9 and TRBJ2-2, with TRBD1 identical over 9 bases. CDR1 is SGDLS, CDR2 YYNGEE, per germline. The CDR3 length is 16 residues. V lost 5 bases, J lost 1 base, and 6 bases stayed unmatched. CDR3 sequence: CASSFGTGQNTGELFF. The CDR3 bases are TGTGCCAGCAGTTTCGGGACAGGGCAGAACACCGGGGAGCTGTTTTTT.

As to this clone: The sample carries other DNA sequences with the same CDR3. The chain links TRBV7-2 to TRBJ2-7; TRBD2 matches at 7 bases. There are 14 residues in the CDR3. The J segment lost 0 bases and the V segment lost 5 bases, leaving 4 bases of the junction unmatched. Germline CDR1 is SGHTA and CDR2 is FQGNSA. The CDR3 region has the DNA TGTGCCAGCAGCCCCAGCGGGAACTCCTACGAGCAGTACTTC. Protein product: CASSPSGNSYEQYF.

The chain uses TRBV28 and TRBJ1-2; TRBD1 might be the D (5 bases). With 2 bases removed from V and 10 bases from J, the gap between germline ends came to 17 bases. The CDR3 has 14 residues. The germline V gene has CDR1 MDHEN and CDR2 SYDVKM. CDR3 coding DNA: TGTGCCAGCAGTTTAGGGGGATCCCAGGGATCCTACACCTTC. Protein product: CASSLGGSQGSYTF.

This chain joins TRBV27 and TRBJ2-7; TRBD2 might be the D (6 bases). Germline lookup yields CDR1 MNHEY and CDR2 SMNVEV (reference sequence). The CDR3 runs to 12 residues. The V gene lost 7 bases and the J gene lost 3 bases, with 10 bases spanning the gap. CDR3 sequence: CASKGSGYEQYF. CDR3 coding DNA: TGTGCCAGCAAGGGTAGCGGCTACGAGCAGTACTTC.

The chain carries TRBV11-2 and TRBJ2-3; D is possibly TRBD1 or TRBD2 (5 bases each). The CDR3 is 17 amino acids. CDR1 and CDR2 (germline): SGHAT, FQNNGV. V lost 6 bases and J lost 0, with 19 bases in between. The CDR3 region has the DNA TGTGCCAGCAGATCAGGGAGAGGCCGATATAGCACAGATACGCAGTATTTT. Protein sequence: CASRSGRGRYSTDTQYF.

Written as DNA, the CDR3 is TGTGCCAGCAGTCTAAATGAAAAACTGTTTTTT. Translated: CASSLNEKLFF. This rearrangement joins TRBV12-3 or TRBV12-4 to TRBJ1-4; D remains ambiguous. This CDR3 has 11 residues. Trimming pared 5 bases from V and 5 bases from J, leaving 3 bases between.

The chain employs TRBV7-2 and TRBJ1-1; 7 bases match TRBD1. Germline CDR1 reads SGHTA; CDR2 reads FQGNSA. The CDR3 is 12 amino acids. J was trimmed by 10 bases and V by 5 bases; bases with no gene match: 7. CDR3 sequence reads: CASSPTPGGAFF. The CDR3 DNA is TGTGCCAGCAGCCCAACCCCAGGGGGAGCTTTCTTT. Full variable domain (outside the CDR3, taken from reference TRBV7-2 and TRBJ1-1): GAGVSQSPSNKVTEKGKDVELRCDPISGHTALYWYRQSLGQGLEFLIYFQGNSAPDKSGLPSDRFSAERTGGSVSTLTIQRTQQEDSAVYLCASSPTPGGAFFGQGTRLTVV.

This chain uses TRBV5-1 with TRBJ2-7; D is undetermined. This CDR3 is built from 14 residues. Germline V lookup: CDR1 SGHRS, CDR2 YFSETQ. Trimming stripped 0 bases from V and 0 bases from J, with 7 bases between. This CDR3 reads CASSLAPSSYEQYF. CDR3 DNA sequence: TGCGCCAGCAGCTTGGCCCCCAGCTCCTACGAGCAGTACTTC.

The chain couples TRBV27 to TRBJ1-6; 10 nucleotides agree with TRBD1. This CDR3 has 14 residues. J gave up 9 bases and V 6 bases, and 5 bases lay outside the gene matches. Germline loops: CDR1 MNHEY, CDR2 SMNVEV (reference sequence). In DNA, the CDR3 is TGTGCCAGCAGAGGGACAGGGGTGGGTTCACCCCTCCACTTT. It encodes CASRGTGVGSPLHF.

About this clone: At the DNA level, this CDR3 is encoded by other sequences in the same sample as well. This chain connects TRBV19 to TRBJ2-3; perhaps TRBD2 as D (5 bases). V lost 3 bases and J lost 6, with 7 bases in between. The germline gives CDR1 LNHDA, CDR2 SQIVND (reference sequence). The CDR3 sequence is 12 residues long. CDR3 DNA: TGTGCCAGTAGTATCCGGAGGGATACGCAGTATTTT. Translation gives CASSIRRDTQYF.

V usage is TRBV5-1 and J usage is TRBJ2-4; the match to TRBD2 covers 11 bases. The V segment lost 1 base and the J segment 12 bases; nucleotides outside the gene matches: 6. The CDR3 is 14 residues long. Germline loops: CDR1 SGHRS, CDR2 YFSETQ. The CDR3 region is CASSLQTSGGHQYF. As DNA, the CDR3 is TGCGCCAGCAGCTTGCAAACTAGCGGGGGCCATCAGTACTTC.

The gene calls are TRBV3-1 (or the pseudogene TRBV3-2) and TRBJ2-7; 7 bases fit TRBD2. This CDR3 region has 17 residues. V trimming: 0 bases; J trimming: 3 bases; junction bases outside the gene matches: 11. The germline gives CDR1 LGHDT, CDR2 YNNKEL (reference sequence). In DNA form, the CDR3 reads TGTGCCAGCAGCCAAGACCCTATTGGCGGGAGTTACTACGAGCAGTACTTC. Translation gives CASSQDPIGGSYYEQYF.

V and J are TRBV15 and TRBJ1-4; tentative D call: TRBD1 (5 bases). V was pared by 1 base and J by 8 bases, with 11 bases between. There are 14 residues in the CDR3. Looked up from germline, CDR1 is LNHNV and CDR2 is YYDKDF (reference sequence). CDR3: CATSRAGGGEKLFF. DNA of the CDR3: TGTGCCACCAGCAGAGCCGGGGGAGGGGAAAAACTGTTTTTT. Supplemented by reference TRBV15 and TRBJ1-4, the full variable domain reads DAMVIQNPRYQVTQFGKPVTLSCSQTLNHNVMYWYQQKSSQAPKLLFHYYDKDFNNEADTPDNFQSRRPNTSFCFLDIRSPGLGDTAMYLCATSRAGGGEKLFFGSGTQLSVL.

This chain links TRBV30 with TRBJ2-6, with D tentatively TRBD1 (6 bases). Trimming pared 5 bases from V and 0 bases from J, leaving 14 bases between. The CDR3 has 16 residues. Germline V gives CDR1 GTSNPN, CDR2 SVGIG (reference sequence). This chain's CDR3 is CAWEAGESSGANVLTF. The CDR3 DNA reads as TGTGCCTGGGAGGCAGGGGAGTCCTCTGGGGCCAACGTCCTGACTTTC.

The chain carries TRBV28 and TRBJ1-3; no clear D. Germline CDR1 and CDR2: MDHEN and SYDVKM. There are 14 residues in the CDR3. The V gene lost 2 bases and the J gene lost 3 bases, with 8 bases spanning the gap. The CDR3 sequence is CASSLDTFGNTIYF. The DNA for the CDR3 is TGTGCCAGCAGTTTAGACACATTTGGAAACACCATATATTTT.

The chain has TRBV6-5 and TRBJ2-3, with 7 bases that match TRBD2. After removal of 2 bases from V and 5 bases from J, the junction contained 4 bases not matched to a gene. CDR1 and CDR2 from the germline V gene are MNHEY and SVGAGI. The CDR3 consists of 14 residues. CDR3 in amino acids: CASSYVVAGDTQYF. CDR3 coding DNA: TGTGCCAGCAGTTACGTGGTAGCGGGAGATACGCAGTATTTT.

The chain uses TRBV19 and TRBJ2-3; TRBD2 aligns across 9 bases. Germline V gives CDR1 LNHDA, CDR2 SQIVND (reference sequence). This CDR3 has 14 amino acids. V shed 5 bases and J 4 bases; nucleotides not matched to a gene: 4. CDR3 region: CASSLGLAADTQYF. As DNA, the CDR3 is TGTGCCAGTAGTCTGGGACTAGCAGCAGATACGCAGTATTTT.

This chain connects TRBV6-4 to TRBJ1-5, with a tentative D call TRBD1 (5 bases). With 8 bases removed from V and 0 bases from J, the gap between germline ends came to 8 bases. Germline CDR1 is MRHNA and CDR2 is SNTAGT. The CDR3 runs 13 residues. Here the CDR3 DNA reads TGTGCCAGCGGACAATATAGCAATCAGCCCCAGCATTTT. Amino acid sequence: CASGQYSNQPQHF.

This clone has a handful of counts. The chain combines TRBV15 with TRBJ2-7; maybe TRBD2 (6 bases). Trimming removed 2 bases at V and 5 bases at J, with 16 bases between. CDR3 size: 15 residues. The V gene's germline CDR1 is LNHNV and CDR2 YYDKDF (reference sequence). CDR3 sequence (DNA): TGTGCCACCAGCAGACTTAAGGGGCGCGGGAACGAGCAGTACTTC. It specifies CATSRLKGRGNEQYF.